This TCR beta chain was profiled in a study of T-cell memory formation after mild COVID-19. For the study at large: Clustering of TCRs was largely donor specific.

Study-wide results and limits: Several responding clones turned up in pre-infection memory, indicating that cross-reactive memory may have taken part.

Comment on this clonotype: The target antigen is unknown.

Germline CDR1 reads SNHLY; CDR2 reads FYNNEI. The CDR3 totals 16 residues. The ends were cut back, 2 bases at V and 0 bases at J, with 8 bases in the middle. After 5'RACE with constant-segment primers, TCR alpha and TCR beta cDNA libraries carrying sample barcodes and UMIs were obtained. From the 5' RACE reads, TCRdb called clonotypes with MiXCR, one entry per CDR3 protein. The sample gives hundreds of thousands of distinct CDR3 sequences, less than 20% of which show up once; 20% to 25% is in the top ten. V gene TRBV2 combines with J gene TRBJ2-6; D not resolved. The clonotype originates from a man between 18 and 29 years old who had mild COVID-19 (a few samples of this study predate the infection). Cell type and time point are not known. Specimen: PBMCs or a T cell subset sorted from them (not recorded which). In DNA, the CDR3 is TGTGCCAGCAGTGAATTGGTTGGCTCTGGGGCCAACGTCCTGACTTTC. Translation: CASSELVGSGANVLTF.